This T cell receptor (beta chain) was sequenced for a study of graft-versus-host responses after intestinal transplantation. Study-wide results and caveats: High graft-versus-host to host-versus-graft T cell clonal ratios marked allografts of patients with graft-donor macrochimerism.

The count of this clone is one. Antigen specificity is unknown. V was shortened by 0 bases and J by 1 base, with 18 bases between the two germline ends. The CDR3 spans 17 residues. From germline, CDR1 is GTSNPN and CDR2 SVGIG (reference sequence). Lymphocytes (intraepithelial and lamina propria) were released by processing the graft tissue. Here immunoSEQ multiplex PCR was the method, and the copy in TCRdb shows in-frame clones only, minus some. The repertoire holds approximately 8,200 clones, with roughly four fifths as singletons. The sequences come from ileum tissue, collected approximately 230 days after intestinal transplant. The clonotype was recovered from a human patient who received an intestinal transplant, so some T cells may come from the graft donor. The rearrangement uses TRBV30 and TRBJ1-1, with D possibly TRBD1 on 6 matching bases. DNA for the CDR3: TGTGCCTGGAGTGTACGAAGTTGGACAGAATGGAACACTGAAGCTTTCTTT. Its protein is CAWSVRSWTEWNTEAFF.